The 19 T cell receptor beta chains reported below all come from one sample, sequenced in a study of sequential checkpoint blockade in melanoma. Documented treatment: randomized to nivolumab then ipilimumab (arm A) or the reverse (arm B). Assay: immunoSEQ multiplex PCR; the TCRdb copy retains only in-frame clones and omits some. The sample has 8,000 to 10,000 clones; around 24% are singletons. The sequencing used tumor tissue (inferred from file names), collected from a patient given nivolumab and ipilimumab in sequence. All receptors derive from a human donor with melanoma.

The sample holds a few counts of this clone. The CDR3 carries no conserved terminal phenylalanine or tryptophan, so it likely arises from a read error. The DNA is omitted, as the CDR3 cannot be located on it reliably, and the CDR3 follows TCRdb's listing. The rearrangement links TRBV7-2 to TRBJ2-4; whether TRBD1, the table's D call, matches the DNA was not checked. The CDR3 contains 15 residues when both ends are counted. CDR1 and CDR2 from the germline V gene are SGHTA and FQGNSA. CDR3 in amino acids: CASSLMGQGARSERV.

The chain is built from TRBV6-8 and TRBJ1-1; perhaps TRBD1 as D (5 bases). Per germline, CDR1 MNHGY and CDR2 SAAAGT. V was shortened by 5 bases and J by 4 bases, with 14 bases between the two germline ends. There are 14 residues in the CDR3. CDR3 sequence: CASSAYQGSTEAFF. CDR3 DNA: TGTGCCAGCAGTGCTTACCAGGGTAGCACTGAAGCTTTCTTT.

This CDR3 is CATSRRPGGTDTQYF. Here the CDR3 DNA reads TGTGCCACCAGCAGGAGACCGGGGGGGACAGATACGCAGTATTTT. V gene TRBV15 combines with J gene TRBJ2-3; 8 nucleotides match TRBD2. The CDR3 sequence is 15 residues long. After removal of 3 bases from V and 3 bases from J, the junction contained 5 bases not matched to a gene. Germline V gene lookup returns CDR1 LNHNV and CDR2 YYDKDF (reference sequence).

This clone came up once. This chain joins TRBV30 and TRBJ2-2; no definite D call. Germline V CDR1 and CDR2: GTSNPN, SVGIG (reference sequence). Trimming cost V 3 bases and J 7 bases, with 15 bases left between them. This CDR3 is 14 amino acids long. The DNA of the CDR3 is TGTGCCTGGAGGCCGATCGCGTTTAACGGGGAGCTGTTTTTT. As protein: CAWRPIAFNGELFF.

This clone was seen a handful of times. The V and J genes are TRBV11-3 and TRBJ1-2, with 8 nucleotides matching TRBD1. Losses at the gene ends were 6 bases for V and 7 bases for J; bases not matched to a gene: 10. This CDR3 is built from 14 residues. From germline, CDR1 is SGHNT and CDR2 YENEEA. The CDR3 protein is CASSSGQGSSGYTF. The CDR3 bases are TGTGCCAGCAGTTCAGGACAGGGCTCTTCTGGCTACACCTTC.

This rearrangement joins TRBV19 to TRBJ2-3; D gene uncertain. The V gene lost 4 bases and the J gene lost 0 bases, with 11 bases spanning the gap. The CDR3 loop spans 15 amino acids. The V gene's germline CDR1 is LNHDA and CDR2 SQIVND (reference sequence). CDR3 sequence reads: CASSNRPTSTDTQYF. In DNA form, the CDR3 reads TGTGCCAGTAGTAACAGACCTACTAGCACAGATACGCAGTATTTT.

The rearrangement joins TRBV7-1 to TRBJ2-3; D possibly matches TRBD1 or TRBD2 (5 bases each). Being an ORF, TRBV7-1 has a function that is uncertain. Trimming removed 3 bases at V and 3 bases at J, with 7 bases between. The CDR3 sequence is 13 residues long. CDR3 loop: CASSSGVTDTQYF. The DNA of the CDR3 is TGTGCCAGCAGCTCGGGGGTGACAGATACGCAGTATTTT.

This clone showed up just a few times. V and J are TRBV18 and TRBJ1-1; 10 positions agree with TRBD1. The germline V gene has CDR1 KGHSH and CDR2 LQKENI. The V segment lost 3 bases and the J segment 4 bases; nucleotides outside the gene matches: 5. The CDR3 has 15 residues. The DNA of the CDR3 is TGTGCCAGCTCACCGTCGGGACAGGGGTTCACTGAAGCTTTCTTT. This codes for CASSPSGQGFTEAFF.

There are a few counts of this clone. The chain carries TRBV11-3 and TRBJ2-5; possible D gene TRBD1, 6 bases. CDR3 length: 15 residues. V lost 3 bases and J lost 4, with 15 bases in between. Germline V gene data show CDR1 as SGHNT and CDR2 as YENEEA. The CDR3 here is CASSFRRQGRETQYF. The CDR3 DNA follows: TGTGCCAGCAGCTTTAGGCGGCAGGGGCGAGAGACCCAGTACTTC.

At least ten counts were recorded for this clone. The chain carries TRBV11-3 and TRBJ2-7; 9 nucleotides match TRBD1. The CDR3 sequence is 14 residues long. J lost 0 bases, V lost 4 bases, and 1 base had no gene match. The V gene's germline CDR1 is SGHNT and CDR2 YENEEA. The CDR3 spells CASSSGQGSYEQYF. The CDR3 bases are TGTGCCAGCAGCTCGGGACAGGGCTCCTACGAGCAGTACTTC.

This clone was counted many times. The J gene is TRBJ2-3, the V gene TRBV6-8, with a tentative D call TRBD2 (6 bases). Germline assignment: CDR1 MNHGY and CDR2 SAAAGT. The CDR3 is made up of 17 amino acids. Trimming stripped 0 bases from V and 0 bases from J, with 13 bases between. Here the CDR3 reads CASSYSLPGTSTDTQYF. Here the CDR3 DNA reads TGTGCCAGCAGTTACTCCCTTCCTGGGACTAGCACAGATACGCAGTATTTT.

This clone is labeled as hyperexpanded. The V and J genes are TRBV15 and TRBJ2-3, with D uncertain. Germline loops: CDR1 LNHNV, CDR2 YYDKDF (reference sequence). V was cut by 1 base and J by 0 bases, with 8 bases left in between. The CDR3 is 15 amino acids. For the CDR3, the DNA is TGTGCCACCAGCAGAGGCTTCGGGAGCACAGATACGCAGTATTTT. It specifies CATSRGFGSTDTQYF.

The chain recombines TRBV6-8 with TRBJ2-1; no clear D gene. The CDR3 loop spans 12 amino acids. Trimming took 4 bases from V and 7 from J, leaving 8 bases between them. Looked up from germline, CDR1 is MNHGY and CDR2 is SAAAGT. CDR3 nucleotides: TGTGCCAGCAGTTCCCAGATGAATGAGCAGTTCTTC. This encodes CASSSQMNEQFF.

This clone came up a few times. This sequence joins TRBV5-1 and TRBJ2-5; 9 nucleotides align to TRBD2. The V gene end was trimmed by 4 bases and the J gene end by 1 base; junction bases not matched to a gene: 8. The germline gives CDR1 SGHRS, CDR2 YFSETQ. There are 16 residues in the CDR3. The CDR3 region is CASSPRTSAIQETQYF. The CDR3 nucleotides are TGCGCCAGCAGCCCAAGGACTAGCGCGATCCAAGAGACCCAGTACTTC.

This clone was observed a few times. The CDR3 here is CASSSISGRAYEQYF. The CDR3 DNA reads TGTGCCAGCAGCTCAATTAGCGGGAGGGCGTACGAGCAGTACTTC. This chain connects TRBV11-3 to TRBJ2-7, with 11 positions matching TRBD2. CDR3 size: 15 residues. The germline V gene has CDR1 SGHNT and CDR2 YENEEA. J lost 4 bases, V lost 4 bases, and 6 bases had no gene match.

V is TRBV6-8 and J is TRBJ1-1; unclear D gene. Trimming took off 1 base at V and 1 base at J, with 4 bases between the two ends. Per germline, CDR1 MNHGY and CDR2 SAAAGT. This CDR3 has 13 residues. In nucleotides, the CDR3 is TGTGCCAGCAGTTACTGGCAGAACACTGAAGCTTTCTTT. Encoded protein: CASSYWQNTEAFF.

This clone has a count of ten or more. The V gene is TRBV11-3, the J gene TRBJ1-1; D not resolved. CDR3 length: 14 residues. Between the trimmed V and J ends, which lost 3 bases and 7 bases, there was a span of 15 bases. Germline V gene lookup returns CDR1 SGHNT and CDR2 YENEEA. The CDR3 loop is CASSLVPGSGEAFF. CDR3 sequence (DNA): TGTGCCAGCAGCTTGGTACCGGGGAGCGGTGAAGCTTTCTTT.

The CDR3 DNA is TGCAGCGTCAGAGGTGAGACCGGGGAGCTGTTTTTT. It encodes CSVRGETGELFF. The chain combines TRBV29-1 with TRBJ2-2, with unresolved D. Trimming removed 6 bases from V and 5 bases from J, with 10 bases in between. CDR1 SQVTM and CDR2 ANQGSEA come from the germline V gene. The CDR3 has 12 residues.

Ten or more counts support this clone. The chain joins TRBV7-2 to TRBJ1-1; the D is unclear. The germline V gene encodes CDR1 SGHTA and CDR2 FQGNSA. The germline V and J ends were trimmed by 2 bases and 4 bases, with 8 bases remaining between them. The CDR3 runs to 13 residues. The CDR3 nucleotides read TGTGCCAGCAGCTTATCGGCCGTCACTGAAGCTTTCTTT. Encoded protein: CASSLSAVTEAFF.